This is a list of T cell receptor beta chains from one sample in a study of identical twins' blood T cells. TCRdb recomputed calls from the 5' RACE reads with MiXCR, one row per CDR3 protein. The data contain 350,000 to 400,000 distinct CDR3 sequences, about 28% of them singletons. Sequenced material: PBMCs. All receptors come from a woman aged 18-49 years in good health. CDR3s include the opening cysteine and the closing phenylalanine or tryptophan. The D gene is left open where the match is weak. The size of a clone is reported for some rows only, either as once, few or many, or as a class for expanded clones.

TRBV29-1,TRBJ2-1,.,few,TGCAGCGTTGAGGGGGGGCCAAACTACAATGAGCAGTTCTTC,CSVEGGPNYNEQFF
TRBV20-1,TRBJ1-3,.,.,TGCGGTGCCAGGGCGGGGCCCGAACGTAGAAACACCATATATTTT,CGARAGPERRNTIYF
TRBV6-4,TRBJ1-1,.,.,TGTGCCAGCACCCTTGGACCTTTGAACACTGAAGCTTTCTTT,CASTLGPLNTEAFF
TRBV15,TRBJ1-1,.,.,TGTGCCACCAGCAGAGATCTGGTCGGCACTGAAGCTTTCTTT,CATSRDLVGTEAFF
TRBV20-1,TRBJ2-3,.,.,TGCAGTGCTAGACCCAACGGGGCAGATGCGCAGTATTTT,CSARPNGADAQYF
TRBV6-1,TRBJ1-1,.,.,TGTGCCAGCAGAGAGATTCAGGGATGGGTAGGAGGGACTGAAGCTTTCTTT,CASREIQGWVGGTEAFF
TRBV6-6,TRBJ2-1,TRBD2,once,TGTGCCAGCAGTATAGAACCTAGCGGGACCGAGCAGTTCTTC,CASSIEPSGTEQFF
TRBV20-1,TRBJ1-2,.,.,TGCGGTGCCAGACGTCTGGATGATGGCTACACCTTC,CGARRLDDGYTF
TRBV10-3,TRBJ2-1,TRBD2,.,TGTGCCATCAGTCAAATAGGACTAGCGGGCAATGAGCAGTTCTTC,CAISQIGLAGNEQFF
TRBV6-5,TRBJ1-1,.,.,TGTGCCAGCAGTTACGTGGGAAGAGCTGAAGCTTTCTTT,CASSYVGRAEAFF
TRBV20-1,TRBJ1-6,TRBD1,few,TGCAGTGCGACAGGGGGTGGGTATTCACCCCTCCACTTT,CSATGGGYSPLHF
TRBV6-6,TRBJ1-4,.,few,TGTGCCATCTCCGGCCGGGTATTGCTTAATGAAAAACTGTTTTTT,CAISGRVLLNEKLFF
TRBV5-1,TRBJ1-6,.,.,TGCGCCAGCAGCTTGGGGCAGTCCCATTCACCCCTCCGCTTT,CASSLGQSHSPLRF
TRBV28,TRBJ2-7,TRBD2,.,TGTGCCAGCAGTCCCCCGGGACTAGCGGGAGTCGAGCAGTACTTC,CASSPPGLAGVEQYF
TRBV29-1,TRBJ1-4,TRBD1,many,TGCAGCGTATCAGACAGGGCTAATGAAAAACTGTTTTTT,CSVSDRANEKLFF
TRBV12-3/TRBV12-4,TRBJ1-1,.,few,TGTGCCAGCAGTTTAATGATGTTAGGGGGGCGGGAAGCTTTCTTT,CASSLMMLGGREAFF
TRBV6-6,TRBJ1-2,.,.,TGTGCCAGCAGCACGGGTTTTCTAGGAGGCTACACCTTC,CASSTGFLGGYTF
TRBV6-1,TRBJ1-2,TRBD1,few,TGTGCCAGCAGTGGCGGGACAGGGGATGGCTACACCTTC,CASSGGTGDGYTF
TRBV11-3,TRBJ1-1,TRBD1,.,TGTGCCAGCAGCATGGCCAGACAGGGCTACACTGAAGCTTTCTTT,CASSMARQGYTEAFF
TRBV11-2,TRBJ2-1,.,many,TGTGCCAGCAGCTTAGTCGGGGAATTTGGTGAGCAGTTCTTC,CASSLVGEFGEQFF
TRBV12-3/TRBV12-4,TRBJ2-1,.,.,TGTGCCAGCAGTTTGGTGGACCCCGAGCAGTTCTTC,CASSLVDPEQFF
TRBV11-2,TRBJ1-2,.,few,TGTGCCAGCAGCTTAGATCCGAGCAGTAACTATGGCTACACCTTC,CASSLDPSSNYGYTF
TRBV20-1,TRBJ1-1,TRBD1,.,TGCAGTGCTCCCGACAGGGCGGACACTGAAGCTTTCTTT,CSAPDRADTEAFF
TRBV9,TRBJ2-1,.,.,TGTGCCAGCAGCGTAGGAACTGGGCAGTTCTTC,CASSVGTGQFF
TRBV29-1,TRBJ2-7,.,few,TGCAGCGGAGGTAAGGACTACGAGCAGTACTTC,CSGGKDYEQYF
TRBV2,TRBJ2-4,.,.,TGTGCCAGTTCCATGCACCCAAACATTCAGTACTTC,CASSMHPNIQYF
TRBV5-6,TRBJ2-2,.,.,TGTGCCGGCAGCTTTTACACATCGAACACCGGGGAGCTGTTTTTT,CAGSFYTSNTGELFF
TRBV24-1,TRBJ2-4,.,once,TGTGCCACCAGTGATGATGGGGGCGGAAACATTCAGTACTTC,CATSDDGGGNIQYF
TRBV20-1,TRBJ1-1,.,many,TGCAGTGCGCCATGGAACACTGAAGCTTTCTTT,CSAPWNTEAFF
TRBV4-2,TRBJ2-1,.,few,TGTGCCAGCAGCCAAGAACGGCCAGCCCCCAATGAGCAGTTCTTC,CASSQERPAPNEQFF
TRBV6-6,TRBJ2-7,.,few,TGTGCCAGCCGGAGCGGCACCTACGAGCAGTACTTC,CASRSGTYEQYF
TRBV29-1,TRBJ2-5,.,.,TGCAGCGTCCCGGGACAACTGAAAGAGACCCAGTACTTC,CSVPGQLKETQYF